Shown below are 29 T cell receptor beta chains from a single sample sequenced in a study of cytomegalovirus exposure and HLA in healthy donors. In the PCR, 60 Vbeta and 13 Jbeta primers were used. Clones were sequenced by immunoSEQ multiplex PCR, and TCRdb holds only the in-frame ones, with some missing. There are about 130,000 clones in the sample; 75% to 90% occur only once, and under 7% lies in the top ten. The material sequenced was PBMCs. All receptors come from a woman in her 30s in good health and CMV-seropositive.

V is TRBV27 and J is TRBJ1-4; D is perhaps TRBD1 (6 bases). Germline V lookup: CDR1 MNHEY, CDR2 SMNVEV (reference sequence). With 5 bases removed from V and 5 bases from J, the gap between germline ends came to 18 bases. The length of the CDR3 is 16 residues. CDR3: CASSLGLTGSNEKLFF. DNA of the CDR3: TGTGCCAGCAGTCTCGGATTGACAGGTTCAAATGAAAAACTGTTTTTT.

The CDR3 DNA reads TGTGCCTGGGCGGACAGGGGTGGCACAGATACGCAGTATTTT. Translating it yields CAWADRGGTDTQYF. The J gene is TRBJ2-3, the V gene TRBV30; the match to TRBD1 covers 9 bases. Germline V gives CDR1 GTSNPN, CDR2 SVGIG (reference sequence). The CDR3 length is 14 residues. The ends lost 5 bases at V and 1 base at J; junction bases unmatched: 4. Supplemented by reference TRBV30 and TRBJ2-3, the full variable domain reads SQTIHQWPATLVQPVGSPLSLECTVEGTSNPNLYWYRQAAGRGLQLLFYSVGIGQISSEVPQNLSASRPQDRQFILSSKKLLLSDSGFYLCAWADRGGTDTQYFGPGTRLTVL.

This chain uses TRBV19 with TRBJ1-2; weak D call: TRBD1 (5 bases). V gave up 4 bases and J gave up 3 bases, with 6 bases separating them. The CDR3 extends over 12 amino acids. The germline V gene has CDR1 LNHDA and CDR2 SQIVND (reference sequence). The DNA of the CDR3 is TGTGCCAGTAGTACGGGGGACTATGGCTACACCTTC. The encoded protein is CASSTGDYGYTF.

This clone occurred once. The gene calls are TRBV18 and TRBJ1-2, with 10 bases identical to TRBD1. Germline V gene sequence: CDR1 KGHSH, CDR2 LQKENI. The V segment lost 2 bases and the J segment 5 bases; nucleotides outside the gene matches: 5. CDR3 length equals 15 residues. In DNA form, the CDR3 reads TGTGCCAGCTCACCAGGGGGACAGGGGAGTTATGGCTACACCTTC. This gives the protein CASSPGGQGSYGYTF.

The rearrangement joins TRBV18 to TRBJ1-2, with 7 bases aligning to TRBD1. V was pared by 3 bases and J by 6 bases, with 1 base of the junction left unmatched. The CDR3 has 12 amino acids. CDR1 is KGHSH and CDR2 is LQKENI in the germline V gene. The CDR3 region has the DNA TGTGCCAGCTCACCCGACAGGGATGGCTACACCTTC. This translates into CASSPDRDGYTF. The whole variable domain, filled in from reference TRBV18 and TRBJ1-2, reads NAGVMQNPRHLVRRRGQEARLRCSPMKGHSHVYWYRQLPEEGLKFMVYLQKENIIDESGMPKERFSAEFPKEGPSILRIQQVVRGDSAAYFCASSPDRDGYTFGSGTRLTVV.

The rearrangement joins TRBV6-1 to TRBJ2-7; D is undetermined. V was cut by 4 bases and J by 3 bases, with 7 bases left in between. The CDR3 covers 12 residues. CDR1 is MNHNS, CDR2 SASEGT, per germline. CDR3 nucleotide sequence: TGTGCCAGCAGTGTTCAGGTCTACGAGCAGTACTTC. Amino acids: CASSVQVYEQYF.

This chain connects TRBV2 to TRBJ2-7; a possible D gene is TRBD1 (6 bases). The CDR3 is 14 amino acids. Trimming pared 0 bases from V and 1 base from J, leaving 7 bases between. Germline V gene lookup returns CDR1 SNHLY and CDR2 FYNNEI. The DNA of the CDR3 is TGTGCCAGCAGTGAAGCGACAGGTTCCTACGAGCAGTACTTC. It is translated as CASSEATGSYEQYF.

CDR3 DNA sequence: TGTGCCAGCAGCTCCACAGGGTCTGGAAACACCATATATTTT. Translating gives CASSSTGSGNTIYF. This rearrangement joins TRBV7-3 to TRBJ1-3; possible D gene TRBD1, 6 bases. Deletions cut 4 bases from V and 1 base from J, with 8 bases between. The V gene's germline CDR1 is SGHTA and CDR2 FQGTGA. CDR3 length: 14 amino acids.

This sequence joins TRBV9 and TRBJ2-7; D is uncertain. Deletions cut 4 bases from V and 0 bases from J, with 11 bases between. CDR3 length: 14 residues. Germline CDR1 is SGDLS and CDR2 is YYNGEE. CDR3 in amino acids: CASSPRQGSYEQYF. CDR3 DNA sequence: TGTGCCAGCAGCCCCCGACAAGGCTCCTACGAGCAGTACTTC.

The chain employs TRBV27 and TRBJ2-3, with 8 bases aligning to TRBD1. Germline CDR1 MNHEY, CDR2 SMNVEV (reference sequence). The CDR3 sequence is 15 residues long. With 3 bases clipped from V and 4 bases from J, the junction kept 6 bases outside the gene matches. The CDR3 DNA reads TGTGCCAGCAGTTTGTGGACAGGGAAGGCAGATACGCAGTATTTT. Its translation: CASSLWTGKADTQYF.

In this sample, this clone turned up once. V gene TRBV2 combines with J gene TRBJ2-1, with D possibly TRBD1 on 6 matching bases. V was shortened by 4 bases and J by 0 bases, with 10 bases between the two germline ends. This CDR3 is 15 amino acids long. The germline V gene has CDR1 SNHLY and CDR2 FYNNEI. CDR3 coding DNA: TGTGCCAGCAGTGCGGCCAGGGGCTCCTACAATGAGCAGTTCTTC. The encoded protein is CASSAARGSYNEQFF.

CDR3 DNA sequence: TGTGCCAGCAGTCGACTAACCCCTACCCCCGAGCAGTACTTC. Encoded protein: CASSRLTPTPEQYF. The chain recombines TRBV6-1 with TRBJ2-7; D is perhaps TRBD2 (5 bases). Germline CDR1 and CDR2: MNHNS and SASEGT. Trimming removed 5 bases from V and 6 bases from J, with 17 bases in between. The CDR3 contains 14 residues.

CDR3: CASSVEAGKQPQHF. CDR3 sequence (DNA): TGTGCCAGCAGTGTGGAGGCCGGTAAACAGCCCCAGCATTTT. The chain recombines TRBV2 with TRBJ1-5; no definite D call. Germline V CDR1 and CDR2: SNHLY, FYNNEI. Trimming took off 4 bases at V and 7 bases at J, with 14 bases between the two ends. The CDR3 totals 14 residues. The whole variable domain, remainder taken from reference TRBV2 and TRBJ1-5, is EPEVTQTPSHQVTQMGQEVILRCVPISNHLYFYWYRQILGQKVEFLVSFYNNEISEKSEIFDDQFSVERPDGSNFTLKIRSTKLEDSAMYFCASSVEAGKQPQHFGDGTRLSIL.

Written as DNA, the CDR3 is TGTGCCAGCAGGGGTTCCGGGACAGGGAGGAAACTGTTTTTT. Protein product: CASRGSGTGRKLFF. The rearrangement uses TRBV28 and TRBJ1-4; 9 nucleotides line up with TRBD1. The germline gives CDR1 MDHEN, CDR2 SYDVKM. The CDR3 contains 14 residues. Unmatched junction bases numbered 10, after V lost 6 bases and J lost 11 bases. The complete variable domain, with remaining parts taken from reference TRBV28 and TRBJ1-4, reads DVKVTQSSRYLVKRTGEKVFLECVQDMDHENMFWYRQDPGLGLRLIYFSYDVKMKEKGDIPEGYSVSREKKERFSLILESASTNQTSMYLCASRGSGTGRKLFFGSGTQLSVL.

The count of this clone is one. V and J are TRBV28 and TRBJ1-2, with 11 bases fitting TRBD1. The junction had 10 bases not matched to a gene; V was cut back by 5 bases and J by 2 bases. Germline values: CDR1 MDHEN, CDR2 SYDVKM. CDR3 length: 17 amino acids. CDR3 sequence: CASSPGQGAQRNYGYTF. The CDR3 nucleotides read TGTGCCAGCAGTCCAGGACAGGGGGCGCAGAGGAACTATGGCTACACCTTC.

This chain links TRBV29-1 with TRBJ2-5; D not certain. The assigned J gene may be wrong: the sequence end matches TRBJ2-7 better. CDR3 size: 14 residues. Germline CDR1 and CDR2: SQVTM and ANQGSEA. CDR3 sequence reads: CSAVTTFPSYEQYF. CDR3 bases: TGCAGCGCTGTGACGACTTTCCCTTCCTACGAGCAGTACTTC.

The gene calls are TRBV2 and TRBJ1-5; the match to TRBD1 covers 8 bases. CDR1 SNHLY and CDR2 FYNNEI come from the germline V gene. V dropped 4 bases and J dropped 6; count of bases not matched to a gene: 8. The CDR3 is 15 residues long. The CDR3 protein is CASSGGQALPQPQHF. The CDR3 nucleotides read TGTGCCAGCAGTGGGGGACAGGCCCTTCCTCAGCCCCAGCATTTT. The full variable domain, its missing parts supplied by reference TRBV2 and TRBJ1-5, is EPEVTQTPSHQVTQMGQEVILRCVPISNHLYFYWYRQILGQKVEFLVSFYNNEISEKSEIFDDQFSVERPDGSNFTLKIRSTKLEDSAMYFCASSGGQALPQPQHFGDGTRLSIL.

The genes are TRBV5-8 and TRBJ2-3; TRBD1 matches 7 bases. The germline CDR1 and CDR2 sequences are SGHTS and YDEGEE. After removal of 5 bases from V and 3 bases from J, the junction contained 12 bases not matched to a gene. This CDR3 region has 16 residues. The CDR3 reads CASRQPGQTTTDTQYF. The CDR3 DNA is TGTGCCAGCAGGCAACCGGGACAGACTACTACAGATACGCAGTATTTT.

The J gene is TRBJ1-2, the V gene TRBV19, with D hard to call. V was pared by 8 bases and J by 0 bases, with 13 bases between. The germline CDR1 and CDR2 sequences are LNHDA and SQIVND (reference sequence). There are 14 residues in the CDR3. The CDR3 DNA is TGTGCCAGTTCGGGGAGGAGAGCTAACTATGGCTACACCTTC. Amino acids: CASSGRRANYGYTF.

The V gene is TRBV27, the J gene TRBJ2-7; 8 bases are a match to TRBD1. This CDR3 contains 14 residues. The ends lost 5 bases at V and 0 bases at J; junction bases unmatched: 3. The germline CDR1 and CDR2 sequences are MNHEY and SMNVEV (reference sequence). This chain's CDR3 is CASSVTGGSYEQYF. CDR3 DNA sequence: TGTGCCAGCAGTGTAACAGGGGGCTCCTACGAGCAGTACTTC.

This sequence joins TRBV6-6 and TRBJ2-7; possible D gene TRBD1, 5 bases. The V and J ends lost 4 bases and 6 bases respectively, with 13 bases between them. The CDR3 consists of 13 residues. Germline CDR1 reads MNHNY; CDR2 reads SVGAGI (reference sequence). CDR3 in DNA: TGTGCCAGCAGTTGGCAGGGATTGGGCGAGCAGTACTTC. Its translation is CASSWQGLGEQYF.

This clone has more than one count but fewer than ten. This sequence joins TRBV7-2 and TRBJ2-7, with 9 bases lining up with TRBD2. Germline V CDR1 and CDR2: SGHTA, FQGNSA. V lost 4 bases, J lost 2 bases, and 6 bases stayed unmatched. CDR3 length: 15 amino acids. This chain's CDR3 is CASSSSGLATYEQYF. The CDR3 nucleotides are TGTGCCAGCAGCTCCTCGGGACTAGCAACCTACGAGCAGTACTTC. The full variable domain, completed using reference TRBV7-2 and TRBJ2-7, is GAGVSQSPSNKVTEKGKDVELRCDPISGHTALYWYRQSLGQGLEFLIYFQGNSAPDKSGLPSDRFSAERTGGSVSTLTIQRTQQEDSAVYLCASSSSGLATYEQYFGPGTRLTVT.

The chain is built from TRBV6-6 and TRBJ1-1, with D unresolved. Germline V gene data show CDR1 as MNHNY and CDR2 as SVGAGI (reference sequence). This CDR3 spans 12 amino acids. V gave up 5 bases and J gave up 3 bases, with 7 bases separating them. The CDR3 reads CASSPPDTEAFF. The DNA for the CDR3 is TGTGCCAGCAGTCCGCCGGACACTGAAGCTTTCTTT.

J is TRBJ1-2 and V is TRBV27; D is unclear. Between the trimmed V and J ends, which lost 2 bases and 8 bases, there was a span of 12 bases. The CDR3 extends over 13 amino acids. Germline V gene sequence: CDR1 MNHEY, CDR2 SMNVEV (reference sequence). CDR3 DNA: TGTGCCAGCAGTTTAAAAGGAGTGGTGGGCTACACCTTC. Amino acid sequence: CASSLKGVVGYTF.

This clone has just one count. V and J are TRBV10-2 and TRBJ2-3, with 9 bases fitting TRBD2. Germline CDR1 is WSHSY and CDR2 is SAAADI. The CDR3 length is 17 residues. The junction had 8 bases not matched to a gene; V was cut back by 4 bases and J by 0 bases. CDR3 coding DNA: TGCGCCAGCAGTGGCCATGGGACTAGCACTAGCACAGATACGCAGTATTTT. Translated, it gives CASSGHGTSTSTDTQYF.

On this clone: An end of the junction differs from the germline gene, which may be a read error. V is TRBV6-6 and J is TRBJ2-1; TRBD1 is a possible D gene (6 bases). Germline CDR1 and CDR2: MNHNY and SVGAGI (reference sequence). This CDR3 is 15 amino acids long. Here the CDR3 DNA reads TGTGCCAGTAGTTATGGGGGCCCTTCCTACAATGAGCAGTTCTTC. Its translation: CASSYGGPSYNEQFF.

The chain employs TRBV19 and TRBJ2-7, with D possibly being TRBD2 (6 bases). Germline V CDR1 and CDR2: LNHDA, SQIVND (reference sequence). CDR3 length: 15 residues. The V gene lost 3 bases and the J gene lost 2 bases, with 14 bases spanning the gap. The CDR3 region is CASSISPGDTYEQYF. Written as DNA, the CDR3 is TGTGCCAGTAGTATCTCTCCGGGGGATACCTACGAGCAGTACTTC.

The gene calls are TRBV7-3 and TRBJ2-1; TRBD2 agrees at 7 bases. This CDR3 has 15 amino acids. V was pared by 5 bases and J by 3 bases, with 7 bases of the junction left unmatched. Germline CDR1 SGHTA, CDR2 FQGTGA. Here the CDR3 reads CASSRQTSDYNEQFF. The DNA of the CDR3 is TGTGCCAGCAGCCGTCAAACTAGCGACTACAATGAGCAGTTCTTC.

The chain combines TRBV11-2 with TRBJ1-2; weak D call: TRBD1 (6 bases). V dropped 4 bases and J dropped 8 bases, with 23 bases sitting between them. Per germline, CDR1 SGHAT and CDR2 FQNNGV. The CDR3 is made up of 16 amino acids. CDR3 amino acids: CASSSQKGDTTRGYTF. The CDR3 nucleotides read TGTGCCAGCAGCTCCCAAAAAGGGGACACGACTCGGGGCTACACCTTC.